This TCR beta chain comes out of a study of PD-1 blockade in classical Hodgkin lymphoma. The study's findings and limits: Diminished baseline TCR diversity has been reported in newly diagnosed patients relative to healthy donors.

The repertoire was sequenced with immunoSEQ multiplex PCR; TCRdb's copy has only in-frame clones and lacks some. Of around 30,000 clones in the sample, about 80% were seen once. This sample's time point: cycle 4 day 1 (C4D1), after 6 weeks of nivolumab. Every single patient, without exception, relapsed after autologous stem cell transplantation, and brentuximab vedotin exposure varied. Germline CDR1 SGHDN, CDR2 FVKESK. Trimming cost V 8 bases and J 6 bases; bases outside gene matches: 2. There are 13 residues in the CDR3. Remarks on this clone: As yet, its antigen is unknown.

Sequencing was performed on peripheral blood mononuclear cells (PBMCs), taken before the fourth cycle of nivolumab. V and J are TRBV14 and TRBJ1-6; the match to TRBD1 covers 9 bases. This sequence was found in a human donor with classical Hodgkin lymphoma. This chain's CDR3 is CASGDRANSPLHF. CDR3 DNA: TGTGCCAGCGGGGACAGGGCTAATTCACCCCTCCACTTT. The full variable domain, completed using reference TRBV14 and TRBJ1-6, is EAGVTQFPSHSVIEKGQTVTLRCDPISGHDNLYWYRRVMGKEIKFLLHFVKESKQDESGMPNNRFLAERTGGTYSTLKVQPAELEDSGVYFCASGDRANSPLHFGNGTRLTVT.